This T cell receptor (beta chain) was profiled in a study of T cell responses to AZD1222 COVID-19 vaccine. With 5 bases removed from V and 6 bases from J, the gap between germline ends came to 10 bases. Germline CDR1 and CDR2: MRHNA and SNTAGT. The CDR3 spans 12 residues. Clones were sequenced by immunoSEQ multiplex PCR, and TCRdb holds only the in-frame ones, with some missing. The sample records around 120,000 clones, 93% being singletons. The source was peripheral blood, collected 28 days after the second AZD1222 dose. This clonotype was obtained from an adult who received the AZD1222 COVID-19 vaccine. This sequence joins TRBV6-4 and TRBJ1-2; D is possibly TRBD1 (6 bases). CDR3: CASSKPGDGYTF. CDR3 in DNA: TGTGCCAGCAGTAAGCCAGGGGATGGCTACACCTTC.